The T cell receptor beta chain under discussion was sequenced for a study of PD-L1 blockade in urothelial cancer (dated by TCRdb to the late 2010s). With regard to the full study: Therapy was started in about 2014 for all patients, and atezolizumab 1,200 mg was administered intravenously every 3 weeks. Pretreatment tumor samples, along with matched peripheral blood serially collected before and after atezolizumab treatment, were subjected to TCR sequencing. Blood samples were analyzed at two time points: 3 weeks after treatment start (second dose) and 6 weeks after treatment start. Patients had an ECOG performance status of 0 or 1 and had received between 0 and 3 prior chemotherapy regimens. Over 28 patients had pretreatment blood TCR-seq, some 24 had at least one posttreatment blood collection, and some 24 had tumor TCR-seq. Progression-free survival longer than 6 months counted as durable clinical benefit, and TCR features were additionally tested against both progression-free and overall survival. About 85% of the 29 patients were males with bladder-origin urothelial cancer, and 18 of 29 reported a prior smoking history. Blood samples gave median yields of around 140,000 T cells and 80,000 or so unique TCRs, along with a median clonality of around 0.08. In the same patients who had TCR sequencing, pretreatment tumors also underwent whole exome sequencing and RNA sequencing. The study, an exploratory multi-omic analysis, examined somatic, immune and clinical correlates of response to PD-L1 blockade with atezolizumab in urothelial cancer. Durable clinical benefit was achieved by nine patients but not by the remaining 20.

A cohort of around 29 patients with locally advanced or metastatic urothelial carcinoma, treated at Memorial Sloan Kettering on a trial protocol, was included. Peripheral blood mononuclear cells were collected pretreatment and during treatment, with between 1 and 8 total time points per patient. The Qiagen DNeasy Blood extraction kit was used to purify genomic DNA from total PBMCs and tumor samples. PBMCs were collected pretreatment and during treatment and were isolated and stored as previously described. Regarding this clone: No antigen is known for it. Within one base of it there is no much larger clone, and no base qualities were kept.

Broader findings and caveats from the paper: Greater expansion of tumor-associated TCR clones in peripheral blood 3 weeks after the start of treatment was observed in patients with durable benefit (n ≈ 22, p = 0.022). Because of the small sample size (n ≈ 31) and the many exploratory analyses performed, the results are intended to be regarded as hypothesis-generating. A pretreatment peripheral blood TCR clonality below the median was linked to improved progression-free and overall survival.

To estimate absolute template abundance from read counts, synthetic TCR analog templates were spiked into each PCR. TCRbeta CDR3 regions were amplified from genomic DNA with bias-controlled V and J gene primers using the immunoSEQ assay. Sequencing of rearranged TCRbeta segments was done at approximately 20X coverage. The authors' pipeline ran thus. Sequencing errors were corrected by clustering, and CDR3s were annotated against IMGT so that V, D and J genes could be assigned. Downstream analyses used only productive TCRbeta rearrangements and left out out-of-frame or stop-codon sequences. To compute clonality, Shannon entropy was normalized by the log of the number of unique productive sequences and then subtracted from one. Clones differing between time points or between blood and tumor were identified using Fisher's exact test with Benjamini-Hochberg correction, with an adjusted p below 0.01 applied as the threshold. TCRdb mirrors the immuneACCESS table, restricted to in-frame sequences. Some clones are absent from its copies; in checked studies, under half trace to an unresolved V gene, and the reason for the others is unknown. The V and J calls and clone size come from that table; D and trimming were worked out from the DNA. The sample table lists approximately 46,000 clones, 70% to 90% of them with a count of one. Of the sample, 6.5% to 8% falls within the top ten clones.

The sequencing here drew on PBMCs, taken around atezolizumab (anti-PD-L1) treatment. This receptor was taken from a man between 60 and 75 years old with urothelial cancer.

The sequence in DNA is TGTGCCAGCAGCAGCAGGGGTACCGGGGAGCTGTTTTTT. It is translated as CASSSRGTGELFF. The rearrangement joined TRBV9 to TRBJ2-2; perhaps TRBD1 is the D gene, with 6 bases matching. From the cysteine up to the phenylalanine, the CDR3 has a length of 13 residues. This entry keeps only the CDR3 DNA: 39 bases, framed from base 1. Trimming at the junction amounts to 4 bases on V and 5 bases on J, and the germline ends lie 9 bases apart. CDR1 is given as SGDLS and CDR2 as YYNGEE, both from the germline V gene.